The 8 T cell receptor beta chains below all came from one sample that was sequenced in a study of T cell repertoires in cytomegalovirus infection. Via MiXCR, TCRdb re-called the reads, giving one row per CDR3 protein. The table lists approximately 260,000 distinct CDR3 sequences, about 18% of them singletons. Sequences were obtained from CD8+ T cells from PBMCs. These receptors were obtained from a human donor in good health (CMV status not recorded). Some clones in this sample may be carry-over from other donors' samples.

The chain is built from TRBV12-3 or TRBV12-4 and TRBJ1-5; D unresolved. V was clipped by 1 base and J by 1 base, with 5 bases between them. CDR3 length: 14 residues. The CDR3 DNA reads TGTGCCAGCAGTTTAGGGGAAAGCAATCAGCCCCAGCATTTT. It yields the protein CASSLGESNQPQHF.

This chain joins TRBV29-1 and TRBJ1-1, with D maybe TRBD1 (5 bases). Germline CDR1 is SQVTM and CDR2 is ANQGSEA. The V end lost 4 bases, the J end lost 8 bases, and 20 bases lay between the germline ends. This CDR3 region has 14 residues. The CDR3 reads CSVVVGPGAMEAFF. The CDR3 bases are TGCAGCGTTGTCGTGGGGCCGGGAGCGATGGAAGCTTTCTTT.

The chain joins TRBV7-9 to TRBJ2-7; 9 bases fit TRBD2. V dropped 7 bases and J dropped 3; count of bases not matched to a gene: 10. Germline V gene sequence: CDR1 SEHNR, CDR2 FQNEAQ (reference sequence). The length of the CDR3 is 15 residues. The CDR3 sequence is CASTLSGGSSYEQYF. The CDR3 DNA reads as TGTGCCAGCACCCTCAGCGGGGGGTCCAGCTACGAGCAGTACTTC.

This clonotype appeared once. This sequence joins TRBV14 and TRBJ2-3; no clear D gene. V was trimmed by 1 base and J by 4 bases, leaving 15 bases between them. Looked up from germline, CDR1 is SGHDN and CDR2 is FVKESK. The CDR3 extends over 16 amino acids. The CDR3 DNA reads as TGTGCCAGCAGCCAAGCGGTTACTACGTTGTCAGATACGCAGTATTTT. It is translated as CASSQAVTTLSDTQYF.

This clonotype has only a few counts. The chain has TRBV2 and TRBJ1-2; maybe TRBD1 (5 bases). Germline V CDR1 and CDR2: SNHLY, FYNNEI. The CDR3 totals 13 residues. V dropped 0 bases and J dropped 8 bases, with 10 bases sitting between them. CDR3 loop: CASSEARRGGYTF. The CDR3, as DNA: TGTGCCAGCAGTGAAGCTCGAAGGGGCGGCTACACCTTC. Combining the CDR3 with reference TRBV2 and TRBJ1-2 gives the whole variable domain EPEVTQTPSHQVTQMGQEVILRCVPISNHLYFYWYRQILGQKVEFLVSFYNNEISEKSEIFDDQFSVERPDGSNFTLKIRSTKLEDSAMYFCASSEARRGGYTFGSGTRLTVV.

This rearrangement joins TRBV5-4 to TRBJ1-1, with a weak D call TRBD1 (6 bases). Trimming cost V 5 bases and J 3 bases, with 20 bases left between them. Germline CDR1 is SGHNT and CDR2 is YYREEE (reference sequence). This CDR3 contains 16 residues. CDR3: CASRTGVYGGDTEAFF. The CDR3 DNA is TGTGCCAGCAGGACAGGAGTTTATGGTGGGGACACTGAAGCTTTCTTT.

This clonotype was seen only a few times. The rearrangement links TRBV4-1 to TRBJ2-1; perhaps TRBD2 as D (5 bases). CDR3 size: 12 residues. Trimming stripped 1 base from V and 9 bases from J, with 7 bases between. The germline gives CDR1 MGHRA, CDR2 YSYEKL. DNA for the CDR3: TGCGCCAGCAGCCAAGGTCGGGGTGAGCAGTTCTTC. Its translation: CASSQGRGEQFF.

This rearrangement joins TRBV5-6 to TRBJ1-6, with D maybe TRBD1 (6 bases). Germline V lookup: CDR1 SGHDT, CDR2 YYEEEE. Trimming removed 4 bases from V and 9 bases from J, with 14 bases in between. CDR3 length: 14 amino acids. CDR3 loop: CASSPTGSSSPLHF. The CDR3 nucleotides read TGTGCCAGCAGCCCTACAGGGTCATCTTCACCCCTCCACTTT.